Following are 19 T cell receptor beta chains from one sample sequenced in a study of OX40 agonist ivuxolimab in advanced cancers. The method was immunoSEQ multiplex PCR; TCRdb's version includes in-frame clones alone and lacks a portion of them. Of fewer than 85,000 clones detected, about 85% appear once; the ten largest clones hold about 0.57%. Sequenced material: CD4+ or CD8+ T cells sorted from blood, taken in a trial of the OX40 agonist ivuxolimab. The receptors originated from an adult with an advanced solid tumor such as melanoma, head and neck, liver or kidney cancer.

J is TRBJ1-2 and V is TRBV15; D is possibly TRBD1 (6 bases). The CDR3 runs to 13 residues. With 3 bases removed from V and 6 bases from J, the gap between germline ends came to 11 bases. Per germline, CDR1 LNHNV and CDR2 YYDKDF (reference sequence). CDR3: CATSRVGGHGYTF. The CDR3 DNA reads as TGTGCCACCAGCAGGGTGGGGGGCCATGGCTACACCTTC.

The V gene is TRBV6-6, the J gene TRBJ1-2, with D unclear. Germline CDR1 reads MNHNY; CDR2 reads SVGAGI (reference sequence). The CDR3 runs 14 residues. Trimming removed 2 bases at V and 4 bases at J, with 11 bases between. The CDR3 loop reads CASSYEARTYGYTF. The CDR3 DNA reads TGTGCCAGCAGTTACGAGGCCAGAACCTATGGCTACACCTTC.

CDR3 DNA: TGCGCCAGCAGCCAAGATCCCGGACTAGCGGTTTACGAGCAGTACTTC. Residues: CASSQDPGLAVYEQYF. This chain connects TRBV4-1 to TRBJ2-7; 10 bases are shared with TRBD2. This CDR3 has 16 amino acids. Per germline, CDR1 MGHRA and CDR2 YSYEKL. V was clipped by 0 bases and J by 4 bases; unmatched bases: 6.

A single count supports this clone. This sequence joins TRBV27 and TRBJ1-5, with unresolved D. Trimming stripped 5 bases from V and 2 bases from J, with 10 bases between. In germline, CDR1 is MNHEY, CDR2 SMNVEV (reference sequence). The CDR3 sequence is 14 residues long. For the CDR3, the DNA is TGTGCCAGCAGTCCTAAGTTGGGCAATCAGCCCCAGCATTTT. Residues: CASSPKLGNQPQHF.

V gene TRBV5-4 combines with J gene TRBJ2-1; TRBD2 matches at 15 bases. Germline-derived CDR1 and CDR2 are SGHNT and YYREEE (reference sequence). This CDR3 has 16 residues. The J segment lost 7 bases and the V segment lost 1 base, leaving 3 bases of the junction unmatched. CDR3 nucleotide sequence: TGTGCCAGCAGCTTGTTGGGACTAGCGGGAGGTAATGAGCAGTTCTTC. Its translation is CASSLLGLAGGNEQFF.

This clone was counted once. The V call is TRBV4-1, the J call TRBJ2-3; the match to TRBD2 covers 11 bases. V lost 8 bases, J lost 6 bases, and 10 bases stayed unmatched. CDR3 length: 15 residues. Germline V lookup: CDR1 MGHRA, CDR2 YSYEKL. CDR3 nucleotides: TGCGCCAGCGCCCCGACTAGCGGGGACCGGGATACGCAGTATTTT. Translating it yields CASAPTSGDRDTQYF.

V is TRBV7-2 and J is TRBJ1-1; D unresolved. The CDR3 sequence is 13 residues long. The germline V gene has CDR1 SGHTA and CDR2 FQGNSA. The V gene lost 2 bases and the J gene lost 2 bases, with 6 bases spanning the gap. The CDR3 reads CASSLQGNTEAFF. CDR3 DNA sequence: TGTGCCAGCAGCTTACAAGGAAACACTGAAGCTTTCTTT.

This clone was found once. The chain links TRBV20-1 to TRBJ2-1, with no clear D. The V end was cut by 8 bases, the J end by 8 bases, with 13 bases between. The CDR3 has 11 residues. CDR1 is DFQATT and CDR2 is SNEGSKA in the germline V gene (reference sequence). The CDR3: CSTALLDEQFF. For the CDR3, the DNA is TGCAGTACCGCCCTATTGGATGAGCAGTTCTTC.

This chain uses TRBV5-6 with TRBJ1-4; 8 nucleotides align to TRBD1. Germline CDR1 and CDR2: SGHDT and YYEEEE. V trimming: 4 bases; J trimming: 4 bases; junction bases outside the gene matches: 9. The CDR3 runs to 16 residues. In nucleotides, the CDR3 is TGTGCCAGCAGCCTCGGACAGGGTAGAGGTAATGAAAAACTGTTTTTT. Translated, it gives CASSLGQGRGNEKLFF.

This clone was seen a few times. The rearrangement links TRBV28 to TRBJ2-7; D might be TRBD2 (6 bases). CDR1 and CDR2 from the germline V gene are MDHEN and SYDVKM. V lost 6 bases and J lost 3, with 15 bases in between. The CDR3 consists of 14 residues. This chain's CDR3 is CASRSGTSLYEQYF. For the CDR3, the DNA is TGTGCCAGCAGGTCCGGGACTTCCCTCTACGAGCAGTACTTC.

The chain employs TRBV5-6 and TRBJ2-7; D is unresolved. Germline CDR1 and CDR2: SGHDT and YYEEEE. The CDR3 is made up of 17 amino acids. Trimming shortened V by 4 bases and J by 0 bases, and 20 bases separated the two germline ends. The CDR3 reads CASSRPRSQRSSYEQYF. CDR3 sequence (DNA): TGTGCCAGCAGCCGACCCAGGTCCCAGAGAAGCTCCTACGAGCAGTACTTC.

The rearrangement joins TRBV30 to TRBJ1-5, with D possibly matching TRBD1 (6 bases). Germline values: CDR1 GTSNPN, CDR2 SVGIG (reference sequence). This CDR3 region has 14 residues. Trimming removed 4 bases from V and 4 bases from J, with 14 bases in between. CDR3 loop: CAWTPTGINQPQHF. Written as DNA, the CDR3 is TGTGCCTGGACCCCGACAGGCATTAATCAGCCCCAGCATTTT.

This sequence joins TRBV28 and TRBJ1-2; D may be TRBD1 (5 bases). Germline lookup yields CDR1 MDHEN and CDR2 SYDVKM. The CDR3 length is 12 residues. V was cut by 7 bases and J by 3 bases, with 9 bases left in between. The CDR3 protein is CASKGTDYGYTF. The CDR3 bases are TGTGCCAGCAAGGGGACCGACTATGGCTACACCTTC.

The chain recombines TRBV7-9 with TRBJ1-1, with D possibly TRBD1 on 6 matching bases. The CDR3 has 15 amino acids. Looked up from germline, CDR1 is SEHNR and CDR2 is FQNEAQ (reference sequence). Trimming removed 5 bases from V and 3 bases from J, with 16 bases in between. CDR3 protein: CASSPTGRRDTEAFF. Written as DNA, the CDR3 is TGTGCCAGCAGCCCCACAGGGAGGCGGGACACTGAAGCTTTCTTT.

The chain uses TRBV18 and TRBJ1-2, with D tentatively TRBD1 (5 bases). This CDR3 comprises 14 residues. CDR1 is KGHSH and CDR2 is LQKENI in the germline V gene. The V end was cut by 3 bases, the J end by 4 bases, with 12 bases between. The CDR3 reads CASSPGTEGYGYTF. The CDR3 DNA reads as TGTGCCAGCTCACCGGGGACCGAGGGCTATGGCTACACCTTC.

The chain is built from TRBV29-1 and TRBJ1-5; possibly TRBD1 for D (6 bases). V lost 6 bases to trimming and J lost 3 bases, with 12 bases between them. CDR1 is SQVTM and CDR2 is ANQGSEA in the germline V gene. The CDR3 covers 13 residues. CDR3 nucleotides: TGCAGCGTCTTACAGGGCCCCAATCAGCCCCAGCATTTT. Encoded protein: CSVLQGPNQPQHF.

The rearrangement uses TRBV11-3 and TRBJ2-1, with D possibly matching TRBD1 (6 bases). Germline CDR1 reads SGHNT; CDR2 reads YENEEA. V gave up 1 base and J gave up 4 bases, with 8 bases separating them. The CDR3 runs 14 residues. The DNA for the CDR3 is TGTGCCAGCAGCTTAGCACAGGGATACAATGAGCAGTTCTTC. This gives the protein CASSLAQGYNEQFF.

V usage is TRBV2 and J usage is TRBJ2-7; D possibly corresponds to TRBD1 (6 bases). CDR1 and CDR2 (germline): SNHLY, FYNNEI. V was cut by 4 bases and J by 3 bases, with 19 bases left in between. The CDR3 consists of 16 residues. DNA for the CDR3: TGTGCCAGCAGTGCGTCTCAGGGCAGGGGACGCTACGAGCAGTACTTC. Translated, it gives CASSASQGRGRYEQYF.

The V and J genes are TRBV2 and TRBJ1-1; no definite D call. Per germline, CDR1 SNHLY and CDR2 FYNNEI. The CDR3 extends over 11 amino acids. V lost 4 bases, J lost 8 bases, and 8 bases lay in between. The CDR3: CASSVLREAFF. CDR3 coding DNA: TGTGCCAGCAGTGTCTTGCGCGAAGCTTTCTTT.